This T cell receptor beta chain was retrieved from a study of prognosis after radiotherapy for stage I lung cancer. Background on the study: Of the enrolled patients, under 15 had newly diagnosed primary stage I lung tumors, while roughly 5 had oligometastatic NSCLC following surgical resection of the primary tumor. Points from the study as a whole: Shannon entropy after stereotactic body radiation therapy was lower in patients who developed distant metastases. The authors did not determine whether the expanded TCR clones were tumor-specific. Differences in TRBV and TRBJ gene usage were reportedly observed between patients with and without metastases.

Amplification of the TCR beta CDR3 (from genomic DNA) was done by two-round multiplex PCR. With primers specific to each TRBV and TRBJ gene, the first-round PCR was performed. One entry per CDR3 protein results from TCRdb running MiXCR on the multiplex PCR reads. The sample has 45,000 to 70,000 distinct CDR3 sequences, about 26% seen once; the top ten hold less than 8%. The sample holds many counts of this clonotype. Its antigen is undetermined. CDR3 length: 15 amino acids. The trim removed 9 bases at V and 2 bases at J, leaving 10 bases unmatched. Germline V gene lookup returns CDR1 ENHRY and CDR2 SYGVKD.

The receptor's source is a donor over 45 with non-small cell lung cancer. This specimen was PBMCs, taken before or after stereotactic body radiation therapy (not recorded which). The chain carries TRBV10-3 and TRBJ2-1; 7 bases fit TRBD1. CDR3 in amino acids: CAISLGTAPYNEQFF. CDR3 coding DNA: TGTGCCATATCCTTGGGGACAGCTCCCTACAATGAGCAGTTCTTC.